These T cell receptor beta chains were read from a single sample in a study of cytomegalovirus exposure and HLA in healthy donors. The data were produced by immunoSEQ multiplex PCR, yet TCRdb's version contains in-frame clones alone and is incomplete. The repertoire holds about 150,000 clones, over 70% seen once, with 6% to 7.5% in the top ten. The material sequenced was PBMCs. The receptors were sampled from a young man in good health and CMV-seropositive. Each CDR3 is given with its conserved first and last residue. A D gene is named only where the DNA matches it firmly. Clone size is not always given. Where it is, it says once, few, many or a class for expanded clones.

D,size,V,J,length,CDR3,DNA
NA,NA,TRBV27,TRBJ2-2,14,CASSFEHHTGELFF,TGTGCCAGCAGTTTTGAACACCACACCGGGGAGCTGTTTTTT
NA,NA,TRBV30,TRBJ1-1,14,CAWVRGGGRTEAFF,TGTGCCTGGGTGAGGGGGGGTGGAAGGACTGAAGCTTTCTTT
TRBD2,NA,TRBV2,TRBJ2-5,13,CASSRAGGETQYF,TGTGCCAGCAGTCGAGCGGGGGGAGAGACCCAGTACTTC
NA,NA,TRBV12-5,TRBJ2-7,15,CASGLALSSPYEQYF,TGTGCTAGTGGTTTGGCCTTGTCTAGCCCATACGAGCAGTACTTC
TRBD1,NA,TRBV10-2,TRBJ1-1,15,CASHERGTGGTEAFF,TGCGCCAGCCACGAAAGGGGGACAGGGGGCACTGAAGCTTTCTTT
TRBD1,NA,TRBV4-2,TRBJ1-2,15,CASSEAGQGVKGYTF,TGTGCCAGCAGCGAAGCGGGACAGGGGGTTAAAGGCTACACCTTC
TRBD1,once,TRBV10-2,TRBJ1-4,15,CASRGQGATNEKLFF,TGCGCCAGCAGGGGACAGGGAGCAACTAATGAAAAACTGTTTTTT
TRBD1,NA,TRBV5-1,TRBJ2-7,15,CASSSTGGASYEQYF,TGCGCCAGCAGCTCGACAGGGGGCGCGTCCTACGAGCAGTACTTC
NA,NA,TRBV19,TRBJ1-2,13,CASSPGKVLGYTF,TGTGCCAGTAGTCCAGGGAAGGTTTTAGGCTACACCTTC
TRBD1,NA,TRBV6-5,TRBJ2-7,15,CASSYLGDRTYEQYF,TGTGCCAGCAGTTACTTAGGGGACAGGACCTACGAGCAGTACTTC
TRBD1,few,TRBV28,TRBJ1-5,12,CASSFRGRPQHF,TGTGCCAGCAGTTTCAGGGGGCGACCCCAGCATTTT
TRBD1,NA,TRBV7-9,TRBJ2-7,15,CSSSFGTGISYEQYF,TGTTCCAGCAGCTTCGGGACAGGCATCTCCTACGAGCAGTACTTC
TRBD1,NA,TRBV9,TRBJ1-2,17,CASSPRTGAGENYGYTF,TGTGCCAGCAGCCCCCGGACAGGGGCAGGGGAGAACTATGGCTACACCTTC
NA,NA,TRBV11-3,TRBJ1-1,13,CASSTRTDNEAFF,TGTGCCAGCAGCACACGGACAGATAATGAAGCTTTCTTT
NA,NA,TRBV27,TRBJ1-3,15,CASSPTGSSGNTIYF,TGTGCCAGCAGTCCAACAGGGTCTTCTGGAAACACCATATATTTT
NA,few,TRBV6-9,TRBJ2-7,15,CASSSRHPSSYEQYF,TGTGCCAGCAGCTCCCGACACCCGAGCTCCTACGAGCAGTACTTC
TRBD1,once,TRBV19,TRBJ1-1,17,CASSTFLDRGRDTEAFF,TGTGCCAGTAGTACCTTTTTGGACAGGGGAAGGGACACTGAAGCTTTCTTT
NA,NA,TRBV2,TRBJ1-5,17,CASSHGGGPYSNQPQHF,TGTGCCAGCAGCCATGGGGGGGGGCCCTATAGCAATCAGCCCCAGCATTTT